This section outlines one T cell receptor (beta chain) sequence together with its context. What it binds is unknown. This entry belongs to a study of shared clonotypes between healthy human individuals. General study points: Memory subsets generally showed lower estimated richness than naive subsets.

Produced via immunoSEQ multiplex PCR; TCRdb's table is partial and in-frame only. The table lists under 1,100,000 clones, about 75% of them singletons. V lost 10 bases and J lost 1; bases outside the gene matches: 10. Germline loops: CDR1 MNHNY, CDR2 SVGAGI (reference sequence). The CDR3 extends over 15 amino acids. The chain couples TRBV6-6 to TRBJ2-3; 8 bases are a match to TRBD2. The receptor was derived from a man between 18 and 29 years old in good health. The specimen sequenced was memory CD4+ T cells sorted from blood. Documented subset: CD45RA-negative fraction. Written as DNA, the CDR3 is TGTGCCACCACCGCGGGGGGTAGTCGCACAGATACGCAGTATTTT. Residues: CATTAGGSRTDTQYF.